The present TCR beta chain was sequenced within a study of CD4 T cells in relation to SARS-CoV-2 and coronaviruses. There are 16 residues in the CDR3. Before the COVID-19 pandemic, during about 2010-2018, CD4+ T cells were taken from unexposed donors. CD4+ T cells were isolated from the cells after nine to eleven days of culture. Clones were sequenced by immunoSEQ multiplex PCR, and TCRdb holds only the in-frame ones, with some missing. The repertoire holds about 24,000 clones, with 73% as singletons. This clone was seen only once. No antigen is known for it. The chain has TRBV21-1 and TRBJ2-7. TRBV21-1 is described as a pseudogene. The receptor comes from a human donor in good health. Input material: CD4+ T cells from PBMCs, cultured in vitro. CDR3 region: CASSKNQTEPPYEQYF. CDR3 nucleotide sequence: TGTGCCAGCAGCAAAAACCAGACGGAACCTCCCTACGAGCAGTACTTC.